These 22 T cell receptor beta chains came from one sample sequenced in a study of blood T cells in healthy people across ages. A second PCR, run for about 6 to 12 cycles, used a sample-barcoded 5' primer plus a J-beta primer mix. TCRdb processed the 5' RACE reads anew with MiXCR; each CDR3 protein has one entry. In the table there are almost 800,000 distinct CDR3 sequences, 58% of which are singletons. Sequences were obtained from blood. The receptors originated from a man aged 25 to 40 in good health.

The DNA of the CDR3 is TGTGCCAGCAGCCCGCAGGGGCTCGCCTACGAGCAGTACTTC. Its protein is CASSPQGLAYEQYF. The chain employs TRBV6-5 and TRBJ2-7; TRBD1 might be the D (6 bases). V gave up 6 bases and J gave up 2 bases, with 14 bases separating them. There are 14 residues in the CDR3. Germline V gene data show CDR1 as MNHEY and CDR2 as SVGAGI.

This chain joins TRBV11-2 and TRBJ1-1; 8 bases line up with TRBD1. Germline V gene lookup returns CDR1 SGHAT and CDR2 FQNNGV. The CDR3 is 15 residues long. The V gene end was trimmed by 5 bases and the J gene end by 2 bases; junction bases not matched to a gene: 7. The CDR3 DNA reads as TGTGCCAGCAGCGTCGGACAGGGAGAAAACACTGAAGCTTTCTTT. It encodes CASSVGQGENTEAFF.

This clonotype was counted a few times. This chain links TRBV12-3 or TRBV12-4 with TRBJ2-1; no firm D call. This CDR3 has 11 residues. V dropped 6 bases and J dropped 9 bases, with 9 bases sitting between them. CDR3 nucleotides: TGTGCCAGCAGCCCTCGGCTTGAGCAGTTCTTC. As protein: CASSPRLEQFF.

As for this clonotype: This may stem from a read error, because a much larger clone lies one nucleotide away. The V call is TRBV30, the J call TRBJ2-7, with D hard to call. Germline CDR1 reads GTSNPN; CDR2 reads SVGIG (reference sequence). The CDR3 is made up of 12 amino acids. V lost 3 bases and J lost 9, with 15 bases in between. The CDR3 bases are TGTGCCTGGAGCTCGCCGGTTGGCGTGCAGTACTTC. The encoded protein is CAWSSPVGVQYF.

The CDR3 nucleotides are TGCAGTGCTAGAGATCACCTAGCGGGGGTGAGCTCCTACAATGAGCAGTTCTTC. It encodes CSARDHLAGVSSYNEQFF. The chain uses TRBV20-1 and TRBJ2-1, with 10 bases lining up with TRBD2. There are 18 residues in the CDR3. V lost 0 bases and J lost 0; bases outside the gene matches: 8. The germline V gene encodes CDR1 DFQATT and CDR2 SNEGSKA (reference sequence).

CDR3 nucleotide sequence: TGCAGCGTTGGGGAGGGGACAGGGGGAAATAGCATTCAGTACTTC. Translating it yields CSVGEGTGGNSIQYF. The chain recombines TRBV29-1 with TRBJ2-4, with 11 bases aligning to TRBD1. The CDR3 length is 15 residues. V lost 4 bases to trimming and J lost 9 bases; unmatched junction nucleotides: 11. Germline lookup yields CDR1 SQVTM and CDR2 ANQGSEA.

With respect to this clonotype: It may be a read error: a sequence one base away is much more abundant. The rearrangement joins TRBV6-2 or TRBV6-3 to TRBJ1-2, with D possibly being TRBD1 (6 bases). This CDR3 spans 12 amino acids. Germline V gene lookup returns CDR1 MNHEY and CDR2 SVGEGT. The ends were cut back, 6 bases at V and 7 bases at J, with 12 bases in the middle. DNA of the CDR3: TGTGCCAGCAGGTCACAGGGAGGTGGCTACACCTTC. It translates to CASRSQGGGYTF.

This clonotype was seen more than once but under ten times. The V call is TRBV20-1, the J call TRBJ2-5; D is undetermined. Gene TRBJ2-7 matches the end of the DNA better, so the J call may be wrong. Germline loops: CDR1 DFQATT, CDR2 SNEGSKA (reference sequence). The CDR3 has 12 amino acids. CDR3 coding DNA: TGCAGTGCTAGGAGAGGAGATTCCGAGCAGTACTTC. Translated: CSARRGDSEQYF.

This clonotype has more than one count but fewer than ten. V is TRBV29-1 and J is TRBJ2-3, with D hard to call. The V gene's germline CDR1 is SQVTM and CDR2 ANQGSEA. V was pared by 5 bases and J by 4 bases, with 7 bases between. The CDR3 consists of 11 residues. The CDR3 reads CSVRTADTQYF. Here the CDR3 DNA reads TGCAGCGTTCGTACAGCAGATACGCAGTATTTT.

The V call is TRBV5-1, the J call TRBJ2-7, with a tentative D call TRBD1 (6 bases). There are 14 residues in the CDR3. Between the trimmed V and J ends, which lost 0 bases and 6 bases, there was a span of 13 bases. CDR1 is SGHRS, CDR2 YFSETQ, per germline. The CDR3 DNA follows: TGCGCCAGCAGCTTGGGGGACATCGGGGCCGAGCAGTACTTC. This codes for CASSLGDIGAEQYF.

This clonotype has more than one count but fewer than ten. The gene calls are TRBV6-5 and TRBJ2-5; a weak D match, TRBD1 (5 bases). V was pared by 6 bases and J by 3 bases, with 11 bases between. This CDR3 has 13 residues. Germline CDR1 reads MNHEY; CDR2 reads SVGAGI. The CDR3 DNA sequence: TGTGCCAGCAGGAAGCAGGGAAAAGAGACCCAGTACTTC. Its protein product is CASRKQGKETQYF.

This clonotype has at least ten counts. V usage is TRBV20-1 and J usage is TRBJ2-5; D gene ambiguous. Germline-derived CDR1 and CDR2 are DFQATT and SNEGSKA (reference sequence). This CDR3 has 12 residues. V dropped 3 bases and J dropped 5 bases, with 10 bases sitting between them. CDR3 DNA sequence: TGCAGTGCTAGTCTTTTTGAGGAGACCCAGTACTTC. It encodes CSASLFEETQYF.

This chain uses TRBV3-1 with TRBJ2-7; maybe TRBD1 (6 bases). Germline V gene data show CDR1 as LGHDT and CDR2 as YNNKEL (reference sequence). Trimming left V 1 base short and J 6 bases short, with 22 bases between. This CDR3 region has 17 residues. This CDR3 is CASSQGLGDPIGGEQYF. The CDR3 DNA reads as TGTGCCAGCAGCCAAGGGTTGGGAGACCCCATAGGGGGCGAGCAGTACTTC.

The V gene is TRBV20-1, the J gene TRBJ2-5; D is possibly TRBD1 (6 bases). With 3 bases removed from V and 13 bases from J, the gap between germline ends came to 24 bases. This CDR3 comprises 14 residues. In germline, CDR1 is DFQATT, CDR2 SNEGSKA (reference sequence). CDR3 nucleotide sequence: TGCAGTGCTAGCCCCATGCCCCGACAGGACCTCCCGTACTTC. Translated: CSASPMPRQDLPYF.

This clonotype has just a few counts. The chain couples TRBV7-9 to TRBJ1-4; the D gene is possibly TRBD1 (6 bases). The CDR3 length is 17 residues. Between the trimmed V and J ends, which lost 1 base and 0 bases, there was a span of 12 bases. The germline V gene encodes CDR1 SEHNR and CDR2 FQNEAQ (reference sequence). Here the CDR3 reads CASSLVRGPATNEKLFF. CDR3 nucleotide sequence: TGTGCCAGCAGCTTAGTCCGGGGGCCCGCAACTAATGAAAAACTGTTTTTT.

This clonotype has a handful of counts. V usage is TRBV4-2 and J usage is TRBJ2-7, with TRBD2 identical over 7 bases. With 1 base clipped from V and 3 bases from J, the junction kept 12 bases outside the gene matches. Germline loops: CDR1 LGHNA, CDR2 YNFKEQ. CDR3 length equals 17 residues. The CDR3 sequence: CASSQVIAGRHYYEQYF. The CDR3 DNA reads as TGTGCCAGCAGCCAAGTCATCGCCGGGAGGCACTACTACGAGCAGTACTTC.

This clonotype has at least ten counts. The chain employs TRBV7-8 and TRBJ2-1, with D possibly matching TRBD1 (5 bases). This CDR3 is built from 17 residues. V was shortened by 4 bases and J by 4 bases, with 20 bases between the two germline ends. Germline V lookup: CDR1 SGHVS, CDR2 FQNEAQ. Here the CDR3 reads CASSSLMTTTDYNEQFF. DNA for the CDR3: TGTGCCAGCAGCTCATTAATGACGACGACAGATTACAATGAGCAGTTCTTC.

The chain joins TRBV7-2 to TRBJ2-2, with D uncertain. The CDR3 has 13 residues. V was clipped by 1 base and J by 5 bases, with 5 bases between them. CDR1 is SGHTA and CDR2 is FQGNSA in the germline V gene. CDR3 residues: CASSLGWTGELFF. The CDR3 bases are TGTGCCAGCAGCTTAGGCTGGACCGGGGAGCTGTTTTTT.

The gene calls are TRBV29-1 and TRBJ2-1, with 7 bases aligning to TRBD1. Germline V gene lookup returns CDR1 SQVTM and CDR2 ANQGSEA. V shed 2 bases and J 6 bases; nucleotides not matched to a gene: 7. The length of the CDR3 is 14 residues. Here the CDR3 DNA reads TGCAGCGTTGAAAAGGGGGCTGAGGGCAATGAGCAGTTCTTC. It specifies CSVEKGAEGNEQFF.

This chain uses TRBV27 with TRBJ2-7, with TRBD2 matching over 8 bases. Germline V gives CDR1 MNHEY, CDR2 SMNVEV (reference sequence). The CDR3 sequence is 14 residues long. Germline trimming cut 5 bases from V and 3 bases from J; bases unmatched to any gene: 6. The CDR3 protein is CASSDGAGDYEQYF. CDR3 sequence (DNA): TGTGCCAGCAGTGATGGAGCGGGAGACTACGAGCAGTACTTC.

The V call is TRBV3-1, the J call TRBJ2-2, with a possible D match to TRBD2 (5 bases). Germline-derived CDR1 and CDR2 are LGHDT and YNNKEL (reference sequence). Trimming pared 4 bases from V and 6 bases from J, leaving 12 bases between. The CDR3 totals 14 residues. Written as DNA, the CDR3 is TGTGCCAGCAGCCCAAACCGGGGAGCCGGGGAGCTGTTTTTT. Protein: CASSPNRGAGELFF.

The rearrangement links TRBV5-1 to TRBJ1-2; 9 bases map to TRBD1. CDR1 SGHRS and CDR2 YFSETQ come from the germline V gene. J was trimmed by 4 bases and V by 4 bases; bases with no gene match: 8. This CDR3 has 15 residues. This CDR3 is CASSTNRGQGYGYTF. DNA of the CDR3: TGCGCCAGCAGCACGAACAGGGGGCAAGGCTATGGCTACACCTTC.